The 26 T cell receptor beta chains below were found in one sample sequenced in a study of T cells in Graves' hyperthyroidism and ophthalmopathy. The source material, RNA transcripts, was used to amplify TCR beta CDR3 regions. The study used the HTBI primer set for a first-round RT-PCR of the TCR CDR3. TCRdb reprocessed the multiplex PCR reads with MiXCR, giving one entry per CDR3 protein. The data show 660,000 or so distinct CDR3 sequences, with nearly 45% seen just once and approximately 7.2% held by the top ten. The sequencing input was peripheral blood or thyroid tissue (not recorded which). The receptor set was obtained from an adult man with Graves' disease, either hyperthyroidism or ophthalmopathy (not recorded which).

The chain carries TRBV5-5 and TRBJ1-1; 9 positions agree with TRBD1. Germline V CDR1 and CDR2: SGHKS, YYEKEE (reference sequence). CDR3 length: 16 residues. Unmatched junction bases numbered 7, after V lost 4 bases and J lost 0 bases. CDR3 nucleotides: TGTGCCAGCAGCCGGGGACAGGGCGTTATGAACACTGAAGCTTTCTTT. Protein: CASSRGQGVMNTEAFF.

This chain links TRBV11-1 with TRBJ1-2; the match to TRBD1 covers 7 bases. Germline CDR1 is SGHAT and CDR2 is FQDESV (reference sequence). The CDR3 length is 15 residues. With 5 bases clipped from V and 1 base from J, the junction kept 7 bases outside the gene matches. Here the CDR3 reads CASSKGQPFNYGYTF. CDR3 nucleotide sequence: TGTGCCAGCAGCAAGGGACAGCCCTTTAACTATGGCTACACCTTC.

In this sample, this clonotype turned up a few times. CDR3 amino acids: CASRPTSGRTTLYEQYF. The CDR3 bases are TGTGCCAGCAGGCCCACTAGCGGGAGGACCACCCTCTACGAGCAGTACTTC. This chain connects TRBV11-1 to TRBJ2-7; 12 bases are shared with TRBD2. V lost 6 bases and J lost 3; bases outside the gene matches: 12. Germline CDR1 SGHAT, CDR2 FQDESV (reference sequence). This CDR3 is built from 17 residues.

This chain uses TRBV29-1 with TRBJ2-2; D is possibly TRBD2 (6 bases). This CDR3 has 14 residues. Trimming stripped 4 bases from V and 3 bases from J, with 12 bases between. Germline CDR1 reads SQVTM; CDR2 reads ANQGSEA. The CDR3 sequence: CSVVRGVDTGELFF. DNA of the CDR3: TGCAGCGTTGTTCGCGGGGTCGACACCGGGGAGCTGTTTTTT.

V gene TRBV24-1 combines with J gene TRBJ2-6; 7 bases match TRBD1. V dropped 5 bases and J dropped 1; count of bases not matched to a gene: 4. The CDR3 is 16 residues long. Germline values: CDR1 KGHDR, CDR2 SFDVKD. The CDR3 bases are TGTGCCACCAGTGGACTGACAGGGTCTGGGGCCAACGTCCTGACTTTC. It specifies CATSGLTGSGANVLTF.

The chain employs TRBV29-1 and TRBJ1-4, with D perhaps TRBD1 (5 bases). This CDR3 has 14 residues. Per germline, CDR1 SQVTM and CDR2 ANQGSEA. Trimming removed 0 bases at V and 5 bases at J, with 10 bases between. CDR3 sequence (DNA): TGCAGCGTTGAAGACACAGGTCAAAATGAAAAACTGTTTTTT. Translation gives CSVEDTGQNEKLFF.

This clonotype was detected many times. The chain carries TRBV15 and TRBJ2-5; D not resolved. Germline CDR1 LNHNV, CDR2 YYDKDF (reference sequence). CDR3 length: 14 amino acids. V was shortened by 6 bases and J by 0 bases, with 11 bases between the two germline ends. CDR3 nucleotide sequence: TGTGCCACCAGAGACACCCTGTACCAAGAGACCCAGTACTTC. This sequence encodes CATRDTLYQETQYF.

The CDR3: CASSLLPGGDGYTF. The CDR3 DNA reads as TGTGCCAGCAGTTTACTGCCAGGGGGCGATGGCTACACCTTC. The chain joins TRBV12-3 or TRBV12-4 to TRBJ1-2; 8 nucleotides match TRBD1. The CDR3 extends over 14 amino acids. V shed 2 bases, J shed 6 bases, and the junction held 5 bases outside the gene matches.

The rearrangement links TRBV10-3 to TRBJ1-1, with D perhaps matching TRBD1 (6 bases). Per germline, CDR1 ENHRY and CDR2 SYGVKD. The CDR3 is made up of 15 amino acids. V lost 3 bases and J lost 0, with 11 bases in between. CDR3 DNA: TGTGCCATCAGTGATTTTAAGGGGGTGAACACTGAAGCTTTCTTT. Its protein product is CAISDFKGVNTEAFF.

This clonotype has a handful of counts. The rearrangement joins TRBV5-4 to TRBJ2-5, with TRBD2 as a possible D gene (5 bases). The V end was cut by 5 bases, the J end by 5 bases, with 13 bases between. Germline V gene lookup returns CDR1 SGHNT and CDR2 YYREEE (reference sequence). This CDR3 is built from 13 residues. CDR3 in amino acids: CASSSAERETQYF. CDR3 nucleotides: TGTGCCAGCAGTTCGGCAGAGCGGGAGACCCAGTACTTC.

In its sample, this clonotype was seen a few times. V and J are TRBV7-8 and TRBJ1-1; TRBD1 agrees at 7 bases. The CDR3 has 16 amino acids. J was trimmed by 0 bases and V by 1 base; bases with no gene match: 5. From germline, CDR1 is SGHVS and CDR2 FQNEAQ. CDR3 nucleotides: TGTGCCAGCAGCTTAGGGGACAGCCTCATGAACACTGAAGCTTTCTTT. It codes for CASSLGDSLMNTEAFF.

This clonotype was detected ten times or more. This chain uses TRBV10-3 with TRBJ1-5; weak D call: TRBD1 (5 bases). The germline V gene encodes CDR1 ENHRY and CDR2 SYGVKD. The CDR3 spans 14 residues. With 8 bases removed from V and 4 bases from J, the gap between germline ends came to 15 bases. This CDR3 reads CAIRRGGENQPQHF. The CDR3, as DNA: TGTGCCATCCGAAGGGGAGGGGAGAATCAGCCCCAGCATTTT.

In its sample, this clonotype was seen once. V and J are TRBV10-3 and TRBJ1-6; no clear D. The CDR3 runs 13 residues. Trimming removed 11 bases at V and 8 bases at J, with 16 bases between. Germline CDR1 and CDR2: ENHRY and SYGVKD. The CDR3 sequence: CASTGSRDSPLHF. CDR3 sequence (DNA): TGTGCCTCGACCGGGTCTAGAGATTCACCCCTCCACTTT.

This clonotype has only a few counts. The V gene is TRBV6-5, the J gene TRBJ1-5; no reliable D call. V lost 6 bases and J lost 2, with 11 bases in between. Germline-derived CDR1 and CDR2 are MNHEY and SVGAGI. The CDR3 contains 14 residues. The CDR3 coding sequence is TGTGCCAGCAGGACAATCGGGGGCAATCAGCCCCAGCATTTT. Translation gives CASRTIGGNQPQHF.

This chain uses TRBV25-1 with TRBJ2-7, with 7 bases identical to TRBD1. The CDR3 runs 14 residues. Germline V gene lookup returns CDR1 MGHDK and CDR2 SYGVNS. V lost 9 bases to trimming and J lost 3 bases; unmatched junction nucleotides: 11. In DNA, the CDR3 is TGTGCCAGTAGTCAATTCAGGGGGTTCTACGAGCAGTACTTC. This translates into CASSQFRGFYEQYF.

There are a few counts of this clonotype. The chain has TRBV19 and TRBJ1-5, with 7 nucleotides matching TRBD1. Trimming took 5 bases from V and 3 from J; bases not matched to a gene: 10. The V gene's germline CDR1 is LNHDA and CDR2 SQIVND (reference sequence). The CDR3 covers 16 residues. The CDR3: CASSPTGERDNQPQHF. The CDR3 DNA reads TGTGCCAGTAGTCCAACAGGGGAGAGGGACAATCAGCCCCAGCATTTT.

V and J are TRBV15 and TRBJ1-1, with D unclear. Germline V gene lookup returns CDR1 LNHNV and CDR2 YYDKDF (reference sequence). V was shortened by 3 bases and J by 1 base, with 12 bases between the two germline ends. The CDR3 contains 15 residues. CDR3 residues: CATSSASGPNTEAFF. The CDR3 region has the DNA TGTGCCACCAGCAGTGCTAGCGGGCCGAACACTGAAGCTTTCTTT.

This clonotype appeared many times. The chain links TRBV29-1 to TRBJ1-1, with D hard to call. CDR3 length: 10 residues. CDR1 is SQVTM, CDR2 ANQGSEA, per germline. Deletions cut 6 bases from V and 6 bases from J, with 8 bases between. CDR3 sequence reads: CSVDGAEAFF. CDR3 DNA sequence: TGCAGCGTGGACGGGGCTGAAGCTTTCTTT.

The genes are TRBV7-2 and TRBJ2-5, with D hard to call. Germline CDR1 and CDR2: SGHTA and FQGNSA. V lost 5 bases and J lost 4, with 14 bases in between. The CDR3 length is 14 residues. The CDR3 DNA sequence: TGTGCCAGCAGCCTTACAACGGATAGAGAGACCCAGTACTTC. Amino acids: CASSLTTDRETQYF. The complete variable domain, with remaining parts taken from reference TRBV7-2 and TRBJ2-5, reads GAGVSQSPSNKVTEKGKDVELRCDPISGHTALYWYRQSLGQGLEFLIYFQGNSAPDKSGLPSDRFSAERTGGSVSTLTIQRTQQEDSAVYLCASSLTTDRETQYFGPGTRLLVL.

This clonotype was seen many times. V and J are TRBV12-3 or TRBV12-4 and TRBJ1-2; a weak D match, TRBD1 (6 bases). Trimming took 6 bases from V and 4 from J, leaving 12 bases between them. The CDR3 is 13 amino acids. The CDR3, as DNA: TGTGCCAGCAGCCCACAGGGCCCCTATGGCTACACCTTC. It codes for CASSPQGPYGYTF.

This chain links TRBV2 with TRBJ1-3, with TRBD1 identical over 9 bases. With V trimmed by 4 bases and J by 0 bases, 4 bases remained unmatched. The CDR3 is 16 amino acids. Looked up from germline, CDR1 is SNHLY and CDR2 is FYNNEI. The DNA for the CDR3 is TGTGCCAGCAGTGGGAGGACAGGGGTCTCTGGAAACACCATATATTTT. This sequence encodes CASSGRTGVSGNTIYF. Filled out from reference TRBV2 and TRBJ1-3, the complete variable domain reads EPEVTQTPSHQVTQMGQEVILRCVPISNHLYFYWYRQILGQKVEFLVSFYNNEISEKSEIFDDQFSVERPDGSNFTLKIRSTKLEDSAMYFCASSGRTGVSGNTIYFGEGSWLTVV.

As concerns this clonotype: This clone may be a read error of a much larger clone one base away. The chain joins TRBV7-8 to TRBJ1-5, with D unresolved. Looked up from germline, CDR1 is SGHVS and CDR2 is FQNEAQ. The CDR3 sequence is 13 residues long. The DNA for the CDR3 is TGTGGCAGCAGCCCACGGAGCAATCAGCCCCAGCATTTT. Encoded protein: CGSSPRSNQPQHF.

This clonotype was recorded at least ten times. V gene TRBV7-9 combines with J gene TRBJ1-5; perhaps TRBD1 as D (6 bases). CDR3 size: 14 residues. V gave up 3 bases and J gave up 6 bases, with 12 bases separating them. Germline V gives CDR1 SEHNR, CDR2 FQNEAQ (reference sequence). This chain's CDR3 is CASSFAGVGQPQHF. Written as DNA, the CDR3 is TGTGCCAGCAGCTTCGCAGGGGTAGGTCAGCCCCAGCATTTT.

This clonotype was seen only a few times. The junction does not match germline at one end; this may be a read error. The CDR3 nucleotides are TGTGCCAGCAGCTCCGGACCGAGCACTAATGAAAAACTGCTTTTT. This encodes CASSSGPSTNEKLLF. The chain links TRBV7-8 to TRBJ1-4, with D hard to call. The germline V gene encodes CDR1 SGHVS and CDR2 FQNEAQ. CDR3 size: 15 residues.

The V call is TRBV5-6, the J call TRBJ2-2; D is unclear. V lost 4 bases and J 6 bases, leaving 13 bases between the germline ends. Germline V CDR1 and CDR2: SGHDT, YYEEEE. This CDR3 has 14 amino acids. CDR3 loop: CASSGMTTAGELFF. CDR3 sequence (DNA): TGTGCCAGCAGCGGGATGACAACCGCCGGGGAGCTGTTTTTT.

The chain combines TRBV7-9 with TRBJ2-2; maybe TRBD2 (6 bases). Germline CDR1 and CDR2: SEHNR and FQNEAQ (reference sequence). V was trimmed by 4 bases and J by 0 bases, leaving 12 bases between them. The CDR3 covers 16 residues. The DNA for the CDR3 is TGTGCCAGCAGCTCCTCGGGACTCTCGAACACCGGGGAGCTGTTTTTT. Protein: CASSSSGLSNTGELFF. The variable domain in full, with the rest retrieved from reference TRBV7-9 and TRBJ2-2, is DTGVSQNPRHKITKRGQNVTFRCDPISEHNRLYWYRQTLGQGPEFLTYFQNEAQLEKSRLLSDRFSAERPKGSFSTLEIQRTEQGDSAMYLCASSSSGLSNTGELFFGEGSRLTVL.